The sequence of this T cell receptor (beta chain) was determined in a study of cytomegalovirus exposure and HLA in healthy donors. Whole-study context: The same platform used for the roughly 610 first-cohort repertoires was also used for the 100 to 150 validation repertoires, as a later analysis reported.

The approximately 120-subject validation cohort, separate from the 666-subject first cohort, included the donors. The CDR3 spans 14 residues. This clone was picked up one time. Its antigen is as yet unknown. Overall study results and limits: Cytomegalovirus-associated status was assigned to around 160 TCR beta chains. Subsequent analysis revealed that first-cohort TCR clusters tended to co-occur in the 120 or so validation repertoires.

Here immunoSEQ multiplex PCR was the method, and the copy in TCRdb shows in-frame clones only, minus some. In the table there are roughly 200,000 clones, about 81% of which are singletons. The TCR sequence derives from a woman in her thirties in good health and CMV-seronegative. The sequencing sample was made of PBMCs. V is TRBV21-1 and J is TRBJ1-1; the table gives TRBD1 as D, unverified against the DNA. TRBV21-1 is deemed a pseudogene. CDR3 coding DNA: TGTGCCAGCAGCTATGAGGGAGACAGGCAAGAAGCTTTCTTT. This encodes CASSYEGDRQEAFF.